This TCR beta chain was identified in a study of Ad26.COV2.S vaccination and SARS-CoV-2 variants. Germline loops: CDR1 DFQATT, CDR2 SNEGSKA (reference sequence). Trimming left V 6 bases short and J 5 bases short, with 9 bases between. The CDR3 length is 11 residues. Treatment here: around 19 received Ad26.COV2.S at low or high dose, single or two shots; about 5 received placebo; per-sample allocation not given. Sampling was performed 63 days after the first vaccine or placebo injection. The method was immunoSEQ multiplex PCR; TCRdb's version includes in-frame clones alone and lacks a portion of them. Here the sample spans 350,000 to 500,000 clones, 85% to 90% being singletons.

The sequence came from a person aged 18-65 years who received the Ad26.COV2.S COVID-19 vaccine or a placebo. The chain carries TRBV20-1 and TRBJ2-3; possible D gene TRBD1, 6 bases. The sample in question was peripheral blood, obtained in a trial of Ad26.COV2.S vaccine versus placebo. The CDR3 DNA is TGCAGTGCGGCAGGGGTAGATACGCAGTATTTT. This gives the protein CSAAGVDTQYF.